This T cell receptor beta chain comes out of a study of CD8 T cells in ankylosing spondylitis. Whole-study results and caveats: One TCR beta motif, made up of roughly 8 highly homologous variants, appeared characteristic of ankylosing spondylitis blood. Disease-linked clones had a CD8+ phenotype and relatively low frequency in peripheral blood. Disease-linked clones reportedly showed significant enrichment in matched ankylosing spondylitis synovial fluid.

For TCR beta, libraries came from quantitative 5'-RACE with molecular barcodes. MiXCR, applied by TCRdb to the 5' RACE reads, yields one record per CDR3 protein. Of around 140,000 distinct CDR3 sequences listed, about 15% were seen once; the top ten hold approximately 30%. As to this clonotype: Its specificity is not known.

The specimen was blood, either unsorted or a sorted T cell fraction (not recorded which). The sequence was obtained from a male donor with ankylosing spondylitis.

CDR3: CASSVDRGPISGNTIYF. The CDR3 DNA is TGTGCCAGCAGCGTAGACAGGGGACCGATCTCTGGAAACACCATATATTTT. This chain links TRBV9 with TRBJ1-3, with TRBD1 identical over 7 bases. The CDR3 sequence is 17 residues long. Looked up from germline, CDR1 is SGDLS and CDR2 is YYNGEE. V dropped 0 bases and J dropped 0; count of bases not matched to a gene: 6. Drawing the rest from reference TRBV9 and TRBJ1-3, the complete variable domain is DSGVTQTPKHLITATGQRVTLRCSPRSGDLSVYWYQQSLDQGLQFLIQYYNGEERAKGNILERFSAQQFPDLHSELNLSSLELGDSALYFCASSVDRGPISGNTIYFGEGSWLTVV.